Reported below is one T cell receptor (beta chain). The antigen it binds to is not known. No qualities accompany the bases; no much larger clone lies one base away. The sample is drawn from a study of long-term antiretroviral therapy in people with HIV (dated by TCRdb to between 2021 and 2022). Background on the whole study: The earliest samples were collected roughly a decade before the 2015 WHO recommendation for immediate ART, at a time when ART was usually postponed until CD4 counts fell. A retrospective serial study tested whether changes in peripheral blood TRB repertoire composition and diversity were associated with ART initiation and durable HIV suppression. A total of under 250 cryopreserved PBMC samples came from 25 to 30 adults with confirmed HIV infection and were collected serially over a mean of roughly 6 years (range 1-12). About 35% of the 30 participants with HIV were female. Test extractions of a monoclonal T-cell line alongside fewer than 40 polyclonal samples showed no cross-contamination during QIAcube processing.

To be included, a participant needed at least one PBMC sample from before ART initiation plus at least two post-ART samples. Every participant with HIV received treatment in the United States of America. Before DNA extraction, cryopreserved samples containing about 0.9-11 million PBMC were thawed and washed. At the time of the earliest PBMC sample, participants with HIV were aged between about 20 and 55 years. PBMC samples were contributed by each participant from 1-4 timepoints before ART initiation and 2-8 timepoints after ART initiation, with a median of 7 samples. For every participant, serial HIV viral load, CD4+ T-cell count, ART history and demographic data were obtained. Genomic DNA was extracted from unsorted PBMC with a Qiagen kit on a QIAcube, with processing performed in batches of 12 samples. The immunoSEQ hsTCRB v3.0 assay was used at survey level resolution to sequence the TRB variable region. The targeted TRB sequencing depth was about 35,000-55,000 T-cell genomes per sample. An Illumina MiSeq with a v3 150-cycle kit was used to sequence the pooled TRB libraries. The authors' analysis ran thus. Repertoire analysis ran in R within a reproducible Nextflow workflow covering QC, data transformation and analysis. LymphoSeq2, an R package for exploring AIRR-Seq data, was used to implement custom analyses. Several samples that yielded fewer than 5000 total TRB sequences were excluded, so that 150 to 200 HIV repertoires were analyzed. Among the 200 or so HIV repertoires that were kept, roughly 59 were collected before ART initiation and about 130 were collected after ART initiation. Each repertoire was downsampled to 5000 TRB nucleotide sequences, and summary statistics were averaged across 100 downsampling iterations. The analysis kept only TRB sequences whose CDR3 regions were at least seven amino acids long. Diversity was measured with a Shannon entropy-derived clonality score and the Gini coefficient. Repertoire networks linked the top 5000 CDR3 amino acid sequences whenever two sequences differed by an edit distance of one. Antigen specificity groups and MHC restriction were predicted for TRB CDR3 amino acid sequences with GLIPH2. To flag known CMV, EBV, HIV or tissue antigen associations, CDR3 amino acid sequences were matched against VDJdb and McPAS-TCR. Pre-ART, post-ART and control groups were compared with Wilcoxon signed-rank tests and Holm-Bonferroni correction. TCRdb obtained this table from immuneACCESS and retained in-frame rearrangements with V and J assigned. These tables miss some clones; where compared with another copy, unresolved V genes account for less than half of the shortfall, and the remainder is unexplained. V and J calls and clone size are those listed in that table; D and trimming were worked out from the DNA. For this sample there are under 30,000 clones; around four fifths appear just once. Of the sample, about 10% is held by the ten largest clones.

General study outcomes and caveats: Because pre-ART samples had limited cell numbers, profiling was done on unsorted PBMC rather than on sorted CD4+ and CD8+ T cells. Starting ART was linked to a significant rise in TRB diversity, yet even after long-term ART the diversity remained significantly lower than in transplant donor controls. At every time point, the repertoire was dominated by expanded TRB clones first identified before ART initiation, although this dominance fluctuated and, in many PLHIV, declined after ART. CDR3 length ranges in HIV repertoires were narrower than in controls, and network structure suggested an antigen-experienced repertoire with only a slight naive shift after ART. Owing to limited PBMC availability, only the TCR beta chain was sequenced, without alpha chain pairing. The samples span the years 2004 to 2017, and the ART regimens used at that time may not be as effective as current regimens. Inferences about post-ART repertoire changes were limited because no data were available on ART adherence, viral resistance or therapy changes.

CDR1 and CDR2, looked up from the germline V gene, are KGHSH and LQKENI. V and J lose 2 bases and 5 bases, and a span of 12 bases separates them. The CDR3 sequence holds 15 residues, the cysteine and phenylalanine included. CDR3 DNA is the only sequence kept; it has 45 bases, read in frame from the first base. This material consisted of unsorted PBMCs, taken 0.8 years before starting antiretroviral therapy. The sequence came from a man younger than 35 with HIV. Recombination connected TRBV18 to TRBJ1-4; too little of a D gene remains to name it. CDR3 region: CASSPVEVMNEKLFF. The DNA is TGTGCCAGCTCACCAGTGGAGGTTATGAATGAAAAACTGTTTTTT. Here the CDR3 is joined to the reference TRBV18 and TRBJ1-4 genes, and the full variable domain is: NAGVMQNPRHLVRRRGQEARLRCSPMKGHSHVYWYRQLPEEGLKFMVYLQKENIIDESGMPKERFSAEFPKEGPSILRIQQVVRGDSAAYFCASSPVEVMNEKLFFGSGTQLSVL.